This T cell receptor (beta chain) was recovered during a study of graft-versus-host responses after intestinal transplantation. Study-wide context: Recipients got multivisceral, liver-intestinal, or isolated intestinal transplants. For about three years after anti-thymocyte globulin induction, all recipients took tacrolimus and steroids. General study findings and limits: Early post-transplant declines in HvG were associated with peak levels of circulating GvH clones. Detected in recipient marrow were GvH clones, some of which were first observed in ileum or blood.

With regard to this clone: The antigen remains unidentified.

Sequencing used immunoSEQ multiplex PCR; TCRdb keeps in-frame clones, though not all of them. Among just under 85,000 clones listed, less than 95% were seen once. The sequence was obtained from a human donor who was the organ donor for an intestinal transplant. The sample was unstimulated CD8+ T cells sorted from spleen or lymph node cells, taken before transplant.

CDR3 region: CASSLGGRQETQYF. The DNA for the CDR3 is TGTGCCAGCAGCTTAGGGGGTCGACAAGAGACCCAGTACTTC. The V gene is TRBV11-2, the J gene TRBJ2-5; D is unresolved. CDR3 length: 14 residues. Trimming removed 1 base from V and 2 bases from J, with 8 bases in between. Germline CDR1 and CDR2: SGHAT and FQNNGV.